Listed below are T cell receptor beta chains from one sample, sequenced in a study of pediatric ulcerative colitis. Measured with immunoSEQ multiplex PCR; TCRdb has only the in-frame clones, and not every one. The sample includes 17,000 or so clones, 65% to 75% of them seen just once. Sequencing was carried out using gut tissue. The origin of the receptors is a girl aged 5-17 years with moderate ulcerative colitis. Each CDR3 is given with its conserved first and last residue.

CATSRDKNYGYTF | TRBV15 | 13
CASSTDRGRTGELFF | TRBV19 | 15
CASSPEGTAVYGYTF | TRBV9 | 15
CSVDHRDWTEAFF | TRBV29-1 | 13
CSVGSGGANEQFF | TRBV29-1 | 13
CASRTKGLAVTDTQYF | TRBV27 | 16
CASSSRVEMGEQYF | TRBV11-2 | 14
CASSLAQGPDTQYF | TRBV5-1 | 14
CASSYSIRADTQYF | TRBV6-6 | 14
CAWNLVGGADGYTF | TRBV30 | 14
CASSKTQGTNTEAFF | TRBV2 | 15
CASSRDTHEQYF | TRBV5-6 | 12
CASSTRTGYSNQPQHF | TRBV19 | 16
CASSFAGDTLPQHF | TRBV7-8 | 14
CATQSRSNTEAFF | TRBV27 | 13
CASSRDSSETQYF | TRBV10-1 | 13
CASSKGDQETQYF | TRBV5-1 | 13
CASSVWGPQHF | TRBV2 | 11
CASSLTLGSTDTQYF | TRBV7-3 | 15
CSVERSTGAGYTF | TRBV29-1 | 13
CSVARDRNTGELFF | TRBV29-1 | 14
CATSRVGVKAFF | TRBV15 | 12
CAWSVLGGNTEAFF | TRBV30 | 14
CASSPTDSRDPHF | TRBV18 | 13
CASGLVLGEGNQPQHF | TRBV12-5 | 16
CASSLSATNYGYTF | TRBV5-6 | 14
CASSFNAGGYGYTF | TRBV28 | 14
CASSLVTAEAFF | TRBV7-9 | 12
CAISRTDRPPNTEAFF | TRBV10-3 | 16
CASSSDTLGDTQYF | TRBV5-4 | 14